The 25 T cell receptor beta chains reported below all come from one sample, sequenced in a study of CD4+ T cells in melanoma. Some clones are missing from TCRdb's copy, which holds only in-frame ones; the method was immunoSEQ multiplex PCR. The profile shows roughly 52,000 clones, roughly three quarters of them singletons. Specimen: tumor tissue. These receptors came from a human donor with melanoma.

The chain combines TRBV5-1 with TRBJ2-1; 9 bases fit TRBD2. CDR3 length: 16 residues. CDR1 is SGHRS and CDR2 is YFSETQ in the germline V gene. V lost 4 bases and J lost 2; bases outside the gene matches: 7. The CDR3 protein is CASSPPIAGAYNEQFF. DNA for the CDR3: TGCGCCAGCAGCCCCCCCATAGCGGGGGCCTACAATGAGCAGTTCTTC.

This clone was found a few times. The chain joins TRBV6-5 to TRBJ1-6; D ambiguous. The V and J ends lost 4 bases and 17 bases respectively, with 21 bases between them. The CDR3 runs 14 residues. Per the germline V gene, CDR1 is MNHEY and CDR2 is SVGAGI. CDR3 region: CASSSLYMTGLIHF. The CDR3 DNA is TGTGCCAGCAGTTCTCTATATATGACGGGTTTAATCCACTTT.

This chain links TRBV6-1 with TRBJ2-7, with D perhaps matching TRBD2 (7 bases). V lost 6 bases and J 6 bases, leaving 12 bases between the germline ends. Germline-derived CDR1 and CDR2 are MNHNS and SASEGT. CDR3 length: 12 amino acids. The CDR3 protein is CASSPRGAEQYF. The CDR3 bases are TGTGCCAGCAGCCCCCGGGGGGCCGAGCAGTACTTC.

About this clone itself: One end of the junction varies from germline; a read error may be responsible. The rearrangement uses TRBV6-1 and TRBJ1-1; D might be TRBD1 (5 bases). Per the germline V gene, CDR1 is MNHNS and CDR2 is SASEGT. This CDR3 spans 16 amino acids. As DNA, the CDR3 is TGTGCCAGCAGGGAAGGGAGGGACTTCACGAACACTGAAGCTTTCTTT. It codes for CASREGRDFTNTEAFF.

The gene calls are TRBV7-9 and TRBJ1-3; D gene ambiguous. Trimming pared 5 bases from V and 1 base from J, leaving 6 bases between. CDR1 is SEHNR, CDR2 FQNEAQ, per germline (reference sequence). This CDR3 has 13 residues. The CDR3 nucleotides are TGTGCCAGCAGCGAAGGTTCTGGAAACACCATATATTTT. Amino acid sequence: CASSEGSGNTIYF. Looking up the rest from reference TRBV7-9 and TRBJ1-3 gives the full variable domain: DTGVSQNPRHKITKRGQNVTFRCDPISEHNRLYWYRQTLGQGPEFLTYFQNEAQLEKSRLLSDRFSAERPKGSFSTLEIQRTEQGDSAMYLCASSEGSGNTIYFGEGSWLTVV.

The V call is TRBV5-8, the J call TRBJ1-2; 8 bases are shared with TRBD1. This CDR3 spans 14 amino acids. From germline, CDR1 is SGHTS and CDR2 YDEGEE. After removal of 4 bases from V and 1 base from J, the junction contained 3 bases not matched to a gene. The CDR3 coding sequence is TGTGCCAGCAGCCGACAGGGGTATAACTATGGCTACACCTTC. This encodes CASSRQGYNYGYTF.

The chain employs TRBV30 and TRBJ1-1; TRBD1 might be the D (6 bases). Germline V gene sequence: CDR1 GTSNPN, CDR2 SVGIG (reference sequence). The CDR3 consists of 13 residues. V was shortened by 4 bases and J by 5 bases, with 14 bases between the two germline ends. CDR3 nucleotides: TGTGCCTGGAAATACCAGGGGTGGACTGAAGCTTTCTTT. This gives the protein CAWKYQGWTEAFF.

This sequence joins TRBV5-1 and TRBJ2-2; 10 nucleotides align to TRBD2. CDR1 is SGHRS, CDR2 YFSETQ, per germline. The V gene end was trimmed by 4 bases and the J gene end by 1 base; junction bases not matched to a gene: 4. This CDR3 is 16 amino acids long. The CDR3 spells CASSVLAGENTGELFF. In DNA, the CDR3 is TGCGCCAGCAGCGTTCTAGCGGGGGAGAACACCGGGGAGCTGTTTTTT.

The chain couples TRBV5-1 to TRBJ1-5; TRBD1 matches 7 bases. CDR3 length: 16 residues. The germline CDR1 and CDR2 sequences are SGHRS and YFSETQ. Losses at the gene ends were 0 bases for V and 4 bases for J; bases not matched to a gene: 7. CDR3: CASSLGAGGLNQPQHF. The CDR3 DNA reads TGCGCCAGCAGCTTGGGGGCAGGGGGGCTTAATCAGCCCCAGCATTTT.

This clone has only a few counts. The V call is TRBV18, the J call TRBJ2-2, with no clear D. Germline V gives CDR1 KGHSH, CDR2 LQKENI. Between the trimmed V and J ends, which lost 2 bases and 5 bases, there was a span of 6 bases. This CDR3 has 13 residues. This chain's CDR3 is CASSPAQTGELFF. The DNA for the CDR3 is TGTGCCAGCTCACCAGCGCAAACCGGGGAGCTGTTTTTT.

The chain carries TRBV6-5 and TRBJ2-7, with D possibly matching TRBD1 (8 bases). V lost 6 bases and J lost 7, with 16 bases in between. The CDR3 sequence is 13 residues long. Germline CDR1 MNHEY, CDR2 SVGAGI. As DNA, the CDR3 is TGTGCCAGCAGGACTACAGGGGGGGGTGAGCAGTACTTC. This gives the protein CASRTTGGGEQYF.

This clone was recorded a few times. The chain has TRBV30 and TRBJ1-1, with 8 bases fitting TRBD1. V lost 2 bases to trimming and J lost 1 base; unmatched junction nucleotides: 3. Germline CDR1 is GTSNPN and CDR2 is SVGIG (reference sequence). The CDR3 covers 14 residues. CDR3 in amino acids: CAWSPDRGNTEAFF. The CDR3 nucleotides are TGTGCCTGGAGTCCCGACAGGGGGAACACTGAAGCTTTCTTT.

The chain employs TRBV19 and TRBJ1-1; 9 bases agree with TRBD1. Germline V gene data show CDR1 as LNHDA and CDR2 as SQIVND (reference sequence). J was trimmed by 6 bases and V by 6 bases; bases with no gene match: 8. The CDR3 has 14 amino acids. The CDR3 region is CASRTGTGRAEAFF. CDR3 DNA sequence: TGTGCCAGTAGGACCGGGACAGGGAGAGCTGAAGCTTTCTTT.

The V call is TRBV28, the J call TRBJ1-1; tentatively, D is TRBD1 (5 bases). Germline assignment: CDR1 MDHEN and CDR2 SYDVKM. V lost 6 bases, J lost 0 bases, and 17 bases lay in between. The length of the CDR3 is 16 residues. The DNA for the CDR3 is TGTGCCAGCAGCTCTCCGGGGGTAACCATGAACACTGAAGCTTTCTTT. This translates into CASSSPGVTMNTEAFF.

The chain couples TRBV6-5 to TRBJ1-6; TRBD1 matches at 10 bases. Germline V gene lookup returns CDR1 MNHEY and CDR2 SVGAGI. The CDR3 extends over 14 amino acids. V lost 8 bases to trimming and J lost 9 bases; unmatched junction nucleotides: 7. This CDR3 is CASWTGGIGSPLHF. CDR3 sequence (DNA): TGTGCCAGCTGGACAGGGGGGATAGGTTCACCCCTCCACTTT.

The chain carries TRBV5-1 and TRBJ1-2; 8 nucleotides align to TRBD1. This CDR3 spans 16 amino acids. CDR1 and CDR2 from the germline V gene are SGHRS and YFSETQ. V trimming: 0 bases; J trimming: 1 base; junction bases outside the gene matches: 5. CDR3 protein: CASSLETGAINYGYTF. As DNA, the CDR3 is TGCGCCAGCAGCTTGGAGACAGGGGCCATTAACTATGGCTACACCTTC.

This clone showed up just once. The V gene is TRBV19, the J gene TRBJ2-1, with unresolved D. With 3 bases removed from V and 4 bases from J, the gap between germline ends came to 10 bases. This CDR3 region has 14 residues. Germline CDR1 reads LNHDA; CDR2 reads SQIVND (reference sequence). CDR3: CASSMRLVYNEQFF. CDR3 bases: TGTGCCAGTAGTATGCGGTTGGTGTACAATGAGCAGTTCTTC.

There are a few counts of this clone. The chain carries TRBV18 and TRBJ2-1, with D possibly TRBD2 on 5 matching bases. Deletions cut 2 bases from V and 6 bases from J, with 8 bases between. The CDR3 loop spans 13 amino acids. Germline assignment: CDR1 KGHSH and CDR2 LQKENI. DNA for the CDR3: TGTGCCAGCTCACCAGCGAGGGCCAATGAGCAGTTCTTC. Translated: CASSPARANEQFF.

The rearrangement joins TRBV30 to TRBJ1-3; possible D gene TRBD1, 5 bases. This CDR3 is 15 amino acids long. Germline V lookup: CDR1 GTSNPN, CDR2 SVGIG (reference sequence). The ends were cut back, 1 base at V and 0 bases at J, with 10 bases in the middle. CDR3 sequence reads: CAWSAGTSSGNTIYF. The CDR3 DNA follows: TGTGCCTGGAGTGCCGGGACGAGCTCTGGAAACACCATATATTTT.

The CDR3 nucleotides read TGTGCCAGCAGTTCTCTCGACAGGGACTATGGCTACACCTTC. This codes for CASSSLDRDYGYTF. V usage is TRBV5-6 and J usage is TRBJ1-2; 7 bases line up with TRBD1. Looked up from germline, CDR1 is SGHDT and CDR2 is YYEEEE. J was trimmed by 3 bases and V by 5 bases; bases with no gene match: 7. The CDR3 consists of 14 residues.

The chain recombines TRBV7-9 with TRBJ1-1, with 7 positions matching TRBD1. Germline assignment: CDR1 SEHNR and CDR2 FQNEAQ (reference sequence). Losses at the gene ends were 0 bases for V and 4 bases for J; bases not matched to a gene: 5. The CDR3 spans 15 residues. The CDR3 bases are TGTGCCAGCAGCTTAGCAGGGGGCCGAGGCACTGAAGCTTTCTTT. The encoded protein is CASSLAGGRGTEAFF.

The chain is built from TRBV4-1 and TRBJ2-7; D possibly corresponds to TRBD1 (6 bases). The CDR3 extends over 16 amino acids. Germline values: CDR1 MGHRA, CDR2 YSYEKL. The V gene lost 0 bases and the J gene lost 0 bases, with 12 bases spanning the gap. In nucleotides, the CDR3 is TGCGCCAGCAGCCAAGATGACAGGTCGAGCTCCTACGAGCAGTACTTC. Amino acids: CASSQDDRSSSYEQYF.

This clone was seen only once. This chain links TRBV19 with TRBJ2-3; 9 positions agree with TRBD2. V lost 4 bases and J lost 5; bases outside the gene matches: 13. CDR1 is LNHDA and CDR2 is SQIVND in the germline V gene (reference sequence). The CDR3 spans 17 residues. This CDR3 is CASSKQPGTSSLDTQYF. CDR3 coding DNA: TGTGCCAGTAGTAAGCAGCCCGGGACTAGCAGTTTAGATACGCAGTATTTT.

The rearrangement joins TRBV7-2 to TRBJ1-2; tentative D call: TRBD1 (6 bases). Germline V gene data show CDR1 as SGHTA and CDR2 as FQGNSA. V was trimmed by 1 base and J by 2 bases, leaving 14 bases between them. There are 16 residues in the CDR3. The CDR3 is CASSLGMGHQNYGYTF. The CDR3 coding sequence is TGTGCCAGCAGCTTAGGTATGGGACACCAGAACTATGGCTACACCTTC. Full variable domain (outside the CDR3, taken from reference TRBV7-2 and TRBJ1-2): GAGVSQSPSNKVTEKGKDVELRCDPISGHTALYWYRQSLGQGLEFLIYFQGNSAPDKSGLPSDRFSAERTGGSVSTLTIQRTQQEDSAVYLCASSLGMGHQNYGYTFGSGTRLTVV.

V and J are TRBV10-3 and TRBJ1-5, with D possibly matching TRBD1 (5 bases). With 4 bases removed from V and 5 bases from J, the gap between germline ends came to 15 bases. The CDR3 runs 15 residues. Germline CDR1 and CDR2: ENHRY and SYGVKD. CDR3 region: CAISGGGTRDQPQHF. CDR3 nucleotide sequence: TGTGCCATCAGTGGGGGGGGGACTCGGGATCAGCCCCAGCATTTT.